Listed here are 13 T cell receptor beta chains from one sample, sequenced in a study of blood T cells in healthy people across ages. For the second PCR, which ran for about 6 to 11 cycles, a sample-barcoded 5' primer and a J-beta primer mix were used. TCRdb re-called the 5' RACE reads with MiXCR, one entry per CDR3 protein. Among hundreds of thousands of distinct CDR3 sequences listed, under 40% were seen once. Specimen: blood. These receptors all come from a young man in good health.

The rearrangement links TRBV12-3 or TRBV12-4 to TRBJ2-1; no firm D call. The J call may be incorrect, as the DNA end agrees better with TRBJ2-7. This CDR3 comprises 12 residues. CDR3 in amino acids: CASTLGYNEQYF. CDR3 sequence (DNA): TGTGCCAGCACCTTGGGATATAATGAGCAGTACTTC.

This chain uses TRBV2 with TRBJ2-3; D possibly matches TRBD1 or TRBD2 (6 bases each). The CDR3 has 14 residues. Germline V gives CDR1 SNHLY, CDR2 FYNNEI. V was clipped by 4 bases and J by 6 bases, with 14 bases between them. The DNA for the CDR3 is TGTGCCAGCAGTGTTCGGGGGCGGGTCGATACGCAGTATTTT. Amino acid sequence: CASSVRGRVDTQYF.

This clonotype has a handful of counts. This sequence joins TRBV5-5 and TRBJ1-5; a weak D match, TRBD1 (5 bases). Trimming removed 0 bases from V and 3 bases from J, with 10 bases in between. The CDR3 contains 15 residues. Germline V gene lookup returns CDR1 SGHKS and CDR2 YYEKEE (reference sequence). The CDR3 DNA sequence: TGTGCCAGCAGCTTGGGTTGGGACCACAATCAGCCCCAGCATTTT. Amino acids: CASSLGWDHNQPQHF.

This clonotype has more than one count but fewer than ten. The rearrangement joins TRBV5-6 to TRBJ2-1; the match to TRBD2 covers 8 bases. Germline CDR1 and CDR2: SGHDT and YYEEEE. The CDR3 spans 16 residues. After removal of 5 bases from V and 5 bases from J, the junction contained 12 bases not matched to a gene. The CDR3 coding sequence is TGTGCCAGCAGACCTTCGCCGGGACTAGATAACAATGAGCAGTTCTTC. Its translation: CASRPSPGLDNNEQFF. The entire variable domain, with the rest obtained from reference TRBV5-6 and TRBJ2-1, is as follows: DAGVTQSPTHLIKTRGQQVTLRCSPKSGHDTVSWYQQALGQGPQFIFQYYEEEERQRGNFPDRFSGHQFPNYSSELNVNALLLGDSALYLCASRPSPGLDNNEQFFGPGTRLTVL.

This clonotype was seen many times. The CDR3 loop is CASTPPWDNEQFF. In nucleotides, the CDR3 is TGTGCCAGCACCCCCCCGTGGGACAATGAGCAGTTCTTC. This sequence joins TRBV12-3 or TRBV12-4 and TRBJ2-1; no definite D call. This CDR3 has 13 amino acids. V lost 7 bases, J lost 5 bases, and 12 bases lay in between.

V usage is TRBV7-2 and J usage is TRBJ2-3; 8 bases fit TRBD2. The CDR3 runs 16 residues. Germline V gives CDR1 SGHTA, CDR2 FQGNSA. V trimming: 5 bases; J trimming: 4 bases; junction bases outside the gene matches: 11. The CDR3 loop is CASSHRAGGAADTQYF. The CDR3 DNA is TGTGCCAGCAGCCACCGGGCCGGGGGGGCGGCAGATACGCAGTATTTT.

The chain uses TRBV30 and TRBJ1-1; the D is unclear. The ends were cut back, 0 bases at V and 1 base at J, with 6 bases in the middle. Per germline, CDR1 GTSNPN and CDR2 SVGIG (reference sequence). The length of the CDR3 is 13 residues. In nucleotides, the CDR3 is TGTGCCTGGAGTGTAGTTCCGAACACTGAAGCTTTCTTT. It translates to CAWSVVPNTEAFF. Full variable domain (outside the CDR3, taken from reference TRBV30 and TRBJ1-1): SQTIHQWPATLVQPVGSPLSLECTVEGTSNPNLYWYRQAAGRGLQLLFYSVGIGQISSEVPQNLSASRPQDRQFILSSKKLLLSDSGFYLCAWSVVPNTEAFFGQGTRLTVV.

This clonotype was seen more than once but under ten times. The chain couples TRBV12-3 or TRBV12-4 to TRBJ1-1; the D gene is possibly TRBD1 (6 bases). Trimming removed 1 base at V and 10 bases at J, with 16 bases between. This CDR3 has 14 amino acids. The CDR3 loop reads CASSLVVGGEVAFF. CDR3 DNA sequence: TGTGCCAGCAGTTTAGTGGTAGGGGGGGAGGTAGCTTTCTTT.

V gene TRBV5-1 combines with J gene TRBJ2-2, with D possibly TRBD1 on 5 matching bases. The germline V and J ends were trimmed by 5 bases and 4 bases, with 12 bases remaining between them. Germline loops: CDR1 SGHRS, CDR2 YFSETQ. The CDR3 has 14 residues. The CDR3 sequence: CASRLGQGTGELFF. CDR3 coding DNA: TGCGCCAGCAGACTTGGGCAGGGCACCGGGGAGCTGTTTTTT.

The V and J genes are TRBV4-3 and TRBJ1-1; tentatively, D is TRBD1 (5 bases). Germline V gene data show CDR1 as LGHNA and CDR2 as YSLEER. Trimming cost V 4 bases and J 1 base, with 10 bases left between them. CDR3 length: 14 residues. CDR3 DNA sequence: TGCGCCAGCAGCCCGGGACCGAGGAACACTGAAGCTTTCTTT. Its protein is CASSPGPRNTEAFF.

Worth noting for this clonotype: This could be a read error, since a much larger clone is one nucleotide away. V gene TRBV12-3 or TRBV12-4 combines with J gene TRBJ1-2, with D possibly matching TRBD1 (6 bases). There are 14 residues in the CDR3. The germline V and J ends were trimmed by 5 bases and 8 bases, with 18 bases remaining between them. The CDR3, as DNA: TGTGCCAGCAGTCCACACAGGGACGGAATGGGCTACACCTTC. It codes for CASSPHRDGMGYTF.

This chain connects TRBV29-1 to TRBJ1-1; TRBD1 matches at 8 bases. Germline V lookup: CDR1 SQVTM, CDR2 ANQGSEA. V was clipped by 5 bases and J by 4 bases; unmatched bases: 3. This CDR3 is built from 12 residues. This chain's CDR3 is CSVSDRGTEAFF. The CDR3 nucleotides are TGCAGCGTTAGCGACAGGGGCACTGAAGCTTTCTTT.

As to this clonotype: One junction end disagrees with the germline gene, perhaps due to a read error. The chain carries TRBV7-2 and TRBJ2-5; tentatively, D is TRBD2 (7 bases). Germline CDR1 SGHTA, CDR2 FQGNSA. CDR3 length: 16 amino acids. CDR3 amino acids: CASSLAVAQGHETQYF. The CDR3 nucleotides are TGTGCCAGCAGCCTAGCGGTGGCACAGGGACACGAGACCCAGTACTTC.